The sequence of this T cell receptor (beta chain) was determined in a study of blood T cell repertoires in COVID-19. On the study more broadly: The United States, Italy and Spain were the sources of the acute and convalescent COVID-19 samples.

TCRdb keeps only in-frame clones here, not all; method: immunoSEQ multiplex PCR. Among fewer than 30,000 clones listed, over 75% were seen once. The CDR3 spans 14 residues. V was trimmed by 6 bases and J by 9 bases, leaving 21 bases between them. Germline V gives CDR1 SGHTA, CDR2 FQGNSA. The TCR comes from a woman in her 70s with active or convalescent COVID-19. The chain recombines TRBV7-2 with TRBJ2-7, with D tentatively TRBD2 (5 bases). Sequenced input: peripheral blood. CDR3 in amino acids: CASRSSGETAGQYF. The CDR3 nucleotides are TGTGCCAGCAGATCTAGTGGAGAGACGGCGGGGCAGTACTTC.